This TCR beta chain was recorded in a study of T cell changes during pregnancy in multiple sclerosis. From germline, CDR1 is MNHNY and CDR2 SVGAGI (reference sequence). The V end lost 2 bases, the J end lost 1 base, and 11 bases lay between the germline ends. This CDR3 is built from 15 residues. Profiling relied on immunoSEQ multiplex PCR, and the TCRdb table lists in-frame clones only, not all of them. The sample records about 75,000 clones, just over 90% being singletons. This clonotype was sampled from a female donor with multiple sclerosis, enrolled in a pregnancy study. The sample consisted of CD4+ T cells from peripheral blood mononuclear cells, taken before pregnancy. The chain carries TRBV6-6 and TRBJ2-5, with D unresolved. The CDR3 reads CASSYQLEVQETQYF. The CDR3, as DNA: TGTGCCAGCAGTTACCAGCTAGAAGTCCAAGAGACCCAGTACTTC.